The 28 T cell receptor beta chains listed next were all sequenced from one sample in a study of T cells in localized non-small cell lung cancer. Assay used: immunoSEQ multiplex PCR; TCRdb lists only in-frame clones, some missing. Altogether nearly 11,000 clones are present, 82% being singletons, with the ten largest covering less than 20%. The sequencing used peripheral blood mononuclear cells, collected before any cancer treatment. The receptors shown here come from a female donor older than 55 with stage II lung adenocarcinoma.

The CDR3 nucleotides read TGTGCCATCAGGGCAGGGGGCTTGGGACAGCCCCAGCATTTT. It specifies CAIRAGGLGQPQHF. The chain couples TRBV10-3 to TRBJ1-5, with 8 positions matching TRBD1. The CDR3 totals 14 residues. From germline, CDR1 is ENHRY and CDR2 SYGVKD. V shed 6 bases and J 7 bases; nucleotides not matched to a gene: 8.

This clone was detected once. J is TRBJ1-1 and V is TRBV19, with D perhaps TRBD1 (6 bases). Germline lookup yields CDR1 LNHDA and CDR2 SQIVND (reference sequence). The CDR3 is 14 residues long. V lost 5 bases and J lost 1, with 11 bases in between. The CDR3 protein is CASSAMDRNTEAFF. The CDR3 region has the DNA TGTGCCAGTAGTGCTATGGACAGGAACACTGAAGCTTTCTTT.

This clone is labeled as large (0.1 to 1%). V is TRBV27 and J is TRBJ2-4; TRBD2 is a possible D gene (5 bases). Trimming pared 3 bases from V and 2 bases from J, leaving 14 bases between. The CDR3 consists of 16 residues. Germline assignment: CDR1 MNHEY and CDR2 SMNVEV (reference sequence). In DNA form, the CDR3 reads TGTGCCAGCAGTTTCGGGTCCCCGGGGACCAAAAACATTCAGTACTTC. Its protein product is CASSFGSPGTKNIQYF.

V usage is TRBV6-7 and J usage is TRBJ2-3; D remains ambiguous. Being an ORF, TRBV6-7 has a function that is uncertain. V was trimmed by 4 bases and J by 1 base, leaving 9 bases between them. This CDR3 contains 14 residues. The CDR3 DNA follows: TGTGCCAGCAGTTGTACTGACGGCACAGATACGCAGTATTTT. As protein: CASSCTDGTDTQYF.

This clone was detected once. The chain combines TRBV4-3 with TRBJ2-7; D assignment may be TRBD1 or TRBD2 (7 bases each). V was clipped by 4 bases and J by 2 bases, with 12 bases between them. This CDR3 is built from 14 residues. Germline loops: CDR1 LGHNA, CDR2 YSLEER. This CDR3 reads CASSRGGGPYEQYF. In DNA, the CDR3 is TGCGCCAGCAGCCGGGGAGGGGGCCCCTACGAGCAGTACTTC.

The V call is TRBV2, the J call TRBJ1-2; perhaps TRBD1 as D (5 bases). Looked up from germline, CDR1 is SNHLY and CDR2 is FYNNEI. The CDR3 has 15 amino acids. The V gene lost 7 bases and the J gene lost 5 bases, with 20 bases spanning the gap. In DNA form, the CDR3 reads TGTGCCAGCAATACTAGGGTCCCCAAGGGGTATGGCTACACCTTC. This encodes CASNTRVPKGYGYTF.

J is TRBJ1-5 and V is TRBV19; D not certain. This CDR3 contains 16 residues. Germline CDR1 LNHDA, CDR2 SQIVND (reference sequence). The V gene lost 5 bases and the J gene lost 4 bases, with 18 bases spanning the gap. The CDR3 loop is CASSSSSRVGNQPQHF. CDR3 sequence (DNA): TGTGCCAGTAGTTCGTCCTCAAGAGTGGGGAATCAGCCCCAGCATTTT.

This rearrangement joins TRBV5-1 to TRBJ2-1; TRBD2 agrees at 13 bases. V was clipped by 4 bases and J by 9 bases; unmatched bases: 7. The CDR3 loop spans 15 amino acids. Germline V gives CDR1 SGHRS, CDR2 YFSETQ. As DNA, the CDR3 is TGCGCCAGCAGCCCCGGACTAGCGGGAGAGGGTGAGCAGTTCTTC. Translation: CASSPGLAGEGEQFF.

The chain recombines TRBV7-8 with TRBJ1-3; D unresolved. Germline lookup yields CDR1 SGHVS and CDR2 FQNEAQ. V shed 1 base and J shed 4 bases, with 11 bases lying between them. This CDR3 is built from 15 residues. This CDR3 is CASSLVAPPGNTIYF. The CDR3 nucleotides read TGTGCCAGCAGCTTAGTGGCCCCTCCGGGAAACACCATATATTTT.

This clone appeared a few times. The gene calls are TRBV5-6 and TRBJ1-6, with D uncertain. The CDR3 length is 15 residues. Germline V gene sequence: CDR1 SGHDT, CDR2 YYEEEE. The ends were cut back, 3 bases at V and 4 bases at J, with 11 bases in the middle. The CDR3 loop reads CASSSQVRYNSPLHF. For the CDR3, the DNA is TGTGCCAGCAGCTCGCAGGTTAGGTATAATTCACCCCTCCACTTT.

The chain couples TRBV28 to TRBJ2-1; the D is unclear. Looked up from germline, CDR1 is MDHEN and CDR2 is SYDVKM. Trimming took 1 base from V and 1 from J, leaving 2 bases between them. The CDR3 is 13 residues long. The CDR3 loop is CASSLSSYNEQFF. CDR3 in DNA: TGTGCCAGCAGTTTATCTTCCTACAATGAGCAGTTCTTC. Looking up the rest from reference TRBV28 and TRBJ2-1 gives the full variable domain: DVKVTQSSRYLVKRTGEKVFLECVQDMDHENMFWYRQDPGLGLRLIYFSYDVKMKEKGDIPEGYSVSREKKERFSLILESASTNQTSMYLCASSLSSYNEQFFGPGTRLTVL.

The V and J genes are TRBV11-1 and TRBJ1-3; unclear D gene. Germline V lookup: CDR1 SGHAT, CDR2 FQDESV (reference sequence). Trimming pared 3 bases from V and 3 bases from J, leaving 9 bases between. The CDR3 has 14 residues. CDR3 nucleotides: TGTGCCAGCAGCTTTGACGGGAGTGGAAACACCATATATTTT. Translated, it gives CASSFDGSGNTIYF.

This clone was counted a few times. V and J are TRBV4-3 and TRBJ1-2; D is unclear. From germline, CDR1 is LGHNA and CDR2 YSLEER. Trimming stripped 0 bases from V and 1 base from J, with 6 bases between. The CDR3 is made up of 14 amino acids. CDR3 sequence (DNA): TGCGCCAGCAGCCAAGAGGAGGTTAACTATGGCTACACCTTC. It specifies CASSQEEVNYGYTF.

This clone was observed a few times. The V call is TRBV19, the J call TRBJ1-2; D remains ambiguous. In germline, CDR1 is LNHDA, CDR2 SQIVND (reference sequence). Deletions cut 6 bases from V and 5 bases from J, with 4 bases between. This CDR3 has 10 amino acids. The CDR3 DNA reads TGTGCCAGTAGCCGGTATGGCTACACCTTC. Translating it yields CASSRYGYTF. Supplemented by reference TRBV19 and TRBJ1-2, the full variable domain reads DGGITQSPKYLFRKEGQNVTLSCEQNLNHDAMYWYRQDPGQGLRLIYYSQIVNDFQKGDIAEGYSVSREKKESFPLTVTSAQKNPTAFYLCASSRYGYTFGSGTRLTVV.

J is TRBJ1-5 and V is TRBV2, with unresolved D. CDR3 length equals 14 residues. In germline, CDR1 is SNHLY, CDR2 FYNNEI. V lost 4 bases, J lost 4 bases, and 11 bases lay in between. DNA of the CDR3: TGTGCCAGCAGTGGGCAACATCGGAATCAGCCCCAGCATTTT. It codes for CASSGQHRNQPQHF.

The DNA of the CDR3 is TGTGCCAGCAGTGACGATGACTTGGTTTGGTCAGGGTCGCAGACAGATACGCAGTATTTT. Protein sequence: CASSDDDLVWSGSQTDTQYF. V gene TRBV6-4 combines with J gene TRBJ2-3; the D gene is possibly TRBD1 (5 bases). The CDR3 length is 20 residues. V lost 2 bases and J lost 3, with 27 bases in between. The germline gives CDR1 MRHNA, CDR2 SNTAGT.

This clone came up a few times. The V and J genes are TRBV28 and TRBJ2-1; D is uncertain. V lost 8 bases, J lost 3 bases, and 14 bases lay in between. The CDR3 runs to 14 residues. Germline V gene lookup returns CDR1 MDHEN and CDR2 SYDVKM. CDR3 residues: CASRDIHLYNEQFF. The CDR3 nucleotides read TGTGCCAGCCGTGACATCCACCTCTACAATGAGCAGTTCTTC.

The chain carries TRBV19 and TRBJ1-4, with D maybe TRBD1 (5 bases). Trimming removed 2 bases at V and 10 bases at J, with 14 bases between. Germline values: CDR1 LNHDA, CDR2 SQIVND (reference sequence). This CDR3 spans 14 amino acids. CDR3 in amino acids: CASSISTGGRKLFF. In DNA, the CDR3 is TGTGCCAGTAGTATATCCACGGGGGGACGAAAACTGTTTTTT.

V gene TRBV6-1 combines with J gene TRBJ1-5; D may be TRBD1 (5 bases). Germline values: CDR1 MNHNS, CDR2 SASEGT. This CDR3 region has 16 residues. The V and J ends lost 4 bases and 5 bases respectively, with 18 bases between them. The CDR3 here is CASSARLMKGYQPQHF. DNA of the CDR3: TGTGCCAGCAGTGCCCGGCTAATGAAGGGGTATCAGCCCCAGCATTTT.

This clone was counted between two and nine times. The chain links TRBV2 to TRBJ2-1; 8 bases align to TRBD1. V lost 5 bases and J lost 6; bases outside the gene matches: 9. The CDR3 is 15 amino acids. Germline V gene data show CDR1 as SNHLY and CDR2 as FYNNEI. As DNA, the CDR3 is TGTGCCAGCAGTTACTCGACAGGGGTTGGCAATGAGCAGTTCTTC. Protein product: CASSYSTGVGNEQFF. The full variable domain, in which reference TRBV2 and TRBJ2-1 provide the parts outside the CDR3, is EPEVTQTPSHQVTQMGQEVILRCVPISNHLYFYWYRQILGQKVEFLVSFYNNEISEKSEIFDDQFSVERPDGSNFTLKIRSTKLEDSAMYFCASSYSTGVGNEQFFGPGTRLTVL.

The rearrangement joins TRBV30 to TRBJ1-2, with D unclear. This CDR3 contains 13 residues. Trimming removed 1 base at V and 8 bases at J, with 14 bases between. The germline CDR1 and CDR2 sequences are GTSNPN and SVGIG (reference sequence). CDR3 nucleotides: TGTGCCTGGAGTGGGACGGTTAGAGGGGGCTACACCTTC. This codes for CAWSGTVRGGYTF.

As regards this clone: A junction end diverges from the germline sequence, so it may reflect a read error. This chain connects TRBV7-7 to TRBJ2-5; the D is unclear. The CDR3 spans 15 residues. In germline, CDR1 is SSHAT, CDR2 FNYEAQ (reference sequence). CDR3 amino acids: CASSPGPLYQETQYF. The DNA of the CDR3 is TGTGCTAGCAGCCCCGGACCTCTGTACCAAGAGACCCAGTACTTC.

CDR3 amino acids: CASSATLPLAGSNEQFF. The CDR3, as DNA: TGTGCCAGCAGCGCAACCCTCCCACTAGCGGGAAGCAATGAGCAGTTCTTC. This rearrangement joins TRBV9 to TRBJ2-1; 10 bases map to TRBD2. Germline CDR1 SGDLS, CDR2 YYNGEE. The CDR3 runs to 17 residues. V trimming: 3 bases; J trimming: 6 bases; junction bases outside the gene matches: 12.

By sample share, this clone is large. This sequence joins TRBV27 and TRBJ2-6; D not certain. Germline V lookup: CDR1 MNHEY, CDR2 SMNVEV (reference sequence). The germline V and J ends were trimmed by 2 bases and 0 bases, with 5 bases remaining between them. The CDR3 length is 15 residues. As DNA, the CDR3 is TGTGCCAGCAGTTTAAGTAACTCTGGGGCCAACGTCCTGACTTTC. It translates to CASSLSNSGANVLTF.

The chain has TRBV6-1 and TRBJ2-1, with D perhaps TRBD1 or TRBD2 (5 bases each). V gave up 4 bases and J gave up 8 bases, with 15 bases separating them. Per germline, CDR1 MNHNS and CDR2 SASEGT. This CDR3 spans 14 amino acids. The CDR3, as DNA: TGTGCCAGCAGTGGTGGCCTGGTGGGGGATGAGCAGTTCTTC. This sequence encodes CASSGGLVGDEQFF.

J is TRBJ1-1 and V is TRBV11-2; D remains ambiguous. The CDR3 has 13 residues. Germline V gives CDR1 SGHAT, CDR2 FQNNGV. V lost 6 bases to trimming and J lost 1 base, with 9 bases between them. The CDR3 region is CASSFDPNTEAFF. For the CDR3, the DNA is TGTGCCAGCAGTTTTGACCCGAACACTGAAGCTTTCTTT.

The CDR3 DNA sequence: TGTGCCAGTAGTATAGGCGGGACTTATTACAATGAGCAGTTCTTC. Residues: CASSIGGTYYNEQFF. The chain carries TRBV19 and TRBJ2-1, with D possibly being TRBD2 (6 bases). Germline CDR1 and CDR2: LNHDA and SQIVND (reference sequence). With 1 base removed from V and 4 bases from J, the gap between germline ends came to 11 bases. The CDR3 consists of 15 residues.

This chain uses TRBV5-4 with TRBJ2-7, with 15 bases that match TRBD2. The CDR3 is 15 residues long. V lost 4 bases, J lost 4 bases, and 3 bases stayed unmatched. CDR1 is SGHNT, CDR2 YYREEE, per germline (reference sequence). The CDR3 loop is CASSAGTSGRYEQYF. As DNA, the CDR3 is TGTGCCAGCAGCGCGGGGACTAGCGGGAGGTACGAGCAGTACTTC.